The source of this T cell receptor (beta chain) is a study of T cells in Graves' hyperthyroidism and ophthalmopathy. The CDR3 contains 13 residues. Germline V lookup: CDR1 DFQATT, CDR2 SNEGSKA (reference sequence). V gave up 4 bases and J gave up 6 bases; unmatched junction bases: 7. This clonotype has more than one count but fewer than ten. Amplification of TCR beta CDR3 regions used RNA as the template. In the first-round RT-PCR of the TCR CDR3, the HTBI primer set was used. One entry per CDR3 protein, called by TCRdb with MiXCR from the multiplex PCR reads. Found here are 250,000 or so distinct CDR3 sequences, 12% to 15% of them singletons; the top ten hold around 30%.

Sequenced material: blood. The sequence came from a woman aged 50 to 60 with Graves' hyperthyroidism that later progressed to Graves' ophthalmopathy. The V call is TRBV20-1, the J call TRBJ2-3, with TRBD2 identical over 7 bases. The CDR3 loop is CSAMRGIGDTQYF. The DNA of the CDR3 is TGCAGTGCTATGCGGGGGATTGGGGATACGCAGTATTTT.